The entry below describes one TCR beta chain. This entry comes from a study of radiation and T cells in renal cell carcinoma. Sequencing used immunoSEQ multiplex PCR; TCRdb keeps in-frame clones, though not all of them. The sample has some 80,000 clones; 83% are singletons. Time point given: blood 4 weeks post-SBRT, at nephrectomy. As for treatment: 15 Gy SBRT to primary tumor, nephrectomy 4 weeks later. Nephrectomy followed 15 Gy stereotactic body radiation by 4 weeks. The CDR3 extends over 15 amino acids. Germline-derived CDR1 and CDR2 are LNHDA and SQIVND (reference sequence). V was clipped by 5 bases and J by 1 base; unmatched bases: 6.

This specimen consisted of blood, obtained from a patient whose treatment included radiotherapy and nephrectomy. This chain links TRBV19 with TRBJ2-5, with TRBD2 matching 8 bases. This TCR was recovered from a woman aged 55-75 years with renal cell carcinoma. The CDR3 reads CASSEVAGLQETQYF. The CDR3 coding sequence is TGTGCCAGTAGTGAGGTAGCGGGGCTCCAAGAGACCCAGTACTTC.